This T cell receptor (beta chain) was sequenced in a study of technical replicates of blood from a few donors. Trimming stripped 2 bases from V and 3 bases from J, with 11 bases between. Germline CDR1 is KGHSH and CDR2 is LQKENI. There are 15 residues in the CDR3. Sequencing used immunoSEQ multiplex PCR; TCRdb keeps in-frame clones, though not all of them. Counted here are about 63,000 clones, approximately 86% occurring once; the ten biggest clones make up under 6.5%. The rearrangement uses TRBV18 and TRBJ2-1; possible D gene TRBD1, 5 bases. The TCR sequence derives from a human donor in good health. Some clones in this sample may be carry-over from other donors' samples. The sample consisted of PBMCs. CDR3 sequence reads: CASSPGQGSYNEQFF. The CDR3 nucleotides read TGTGCCAGCTCACCAGGGCAGGGAAGCTACAATGAGCAGTTCTTC.